The 26 T cell receptor beta chains reported below all come from one sample, sequenced in a study of cytomegalovirus exposure and HLA in healthy donors. PCR employed 60 Vbeta and 13 Jbeta primers. Sequenced by immunoSEQ multiplex PCR; TCRdb stores in-frame clones only, minus some. Here the sample spans roughly 84,000 clones, about four fifths being singletons. The source material was PBMCs. The receptors were sampled from a male donor in good health and CMV-seropositive.

This clone was recorded many times. The V gene is TRBV6-6, the J gene TRBJ1-2; D call uncertain. The CDR3 sequence is 13 residues long. The V gene lost 6 bases and the J gene lost 2 bases, with 10 bases spanning the gap. In germline, CDR1 is MNHNY, CDR2 SVGAGI (reference sequence). The CDR3 DNA sequence: TGTGCCAGCAGACAAACAGAGAACTATGGCTACACCTTC. It yields the protein CASRQTENYGYTF.

This clone was observed a few times. This chain connects TRBV6-6 to TRBJ2-7; D perhaps matches TRBD1 (6 bases). V was cut by 2 bases and J by 5 bases, with 13 bases left in between. The germline V gene encodes CDR1 MNHNY and CDR2 SVGAGI (reference sequence). This CDR3 has 14 amino acids. Written as DNA, the CDR3 is TGTGCCAGCAGTTACGGCGGCAGGGGAGACGAGCAGTACTTC. It translates to CASSYGGRGDEQYF.

This chain links TRBV28 with TRBJ1-6; D remains unclear. CDR1 MDHEN and CDR2 SYDVKM come from the germline V gene. The CDR3 length is 15 residues. The V end was cut by 4 bases, the J end by 10 bases, with 17 bases between. CDR3: CASSSHRPVASPLHF. In DNA, the CDR3 is TGTGCCAGCAGTTCCCATCGTCCAGTTGCCTCACCCCTCCACTTT. Drawing the rest from reference TRBV28 and TRBJ1-6, the complete variable domain is DVKVTQSSRYLVKRTGEKVFLECVQDMDHENMFWYRQDPGLGLRLIYFSYDVKMKEKGDIPEGYSVSREKKERFSLILESASTNQTSMYLCASSSHRPVASPLHFGNGTRLTVT.

The V gene is TRBV13, the J gene TRBJ2-5, with a possible D match to TRBD1 (6 bases). CDR1 and CDR2 (germline): PRHDT, FYEKMQ (reference sequence). Trimming removed 3 bases from V and 3 bases from J, with 11 bases in between. The CDR3 is made up of 14 amino acids. CDR3: CASSFQQGEETQYF. CDR3 sequence (DNA): TGTGCCAGCAGCTTTCAACAGGGAGAAGAGACCCAGTACTTC. Complete variable domain (other parts from reference TRBV13 and TRBJ2-5): AAGVIQSPRHLIKEKRETATLKCYPIPRHDTVYWYQQGPGQDPQFLISFYEKMQSDKGSIPDRFSAQQFSDYHSELNMSSLELGDSALYFCASSFQQGEETQYFGPGTRLLVL.

The chain links TRBV14 to TRBJ1-1; D unresolved. This CDR3 comprises 13 residues. Germline CDR1 reads SGHDN; CDR2 reads FVKESK. The V and J ends lost 1 base and 4 bases respectively, with 7 bases between them. The CDR3 DNA sequence: TGTGCCAGCAGCCAAGTAGAGGTCACTGAAGCTTTCTTT. It codes for CASSQVEVTEAFF.

The DNA for the CDR3 is TGTGCCAGCAGCCCCGAGGGTCGGGGAGCCTACGAGCAGTACTTC. Translation: CASSPEGRGAYEQYF. This chain connects TRBV5-6 to TRBJ2-5, with D maybe TRBD2 (5 bases). The end of the DNA is better explained by TRBJ2-7, so the J call may be wrong. This CDR3 comprises 15 residues. Germline V gene lookup returns CDR1 SGHDT and CDR2 YYEEEE.

The chain uses TRBV7-8 and TRBJ1-4; tentative D call: TRBD1 (6 bases). Trimming cost V 4 bases and J 5 bases, with 14 bases left between them. The CDR3 runs to 15 residues. CDR1 SGHVS and CDR2 FQNEAQ come from the germline V gene. The chain's CDR3 is CASSSSGTRNEKLFF. CDR3 sequence (DNA): TGTGCCAGCAGCTCGTCCGGGACACGGAATGAAAAACTGTTTTTT. The whole variable domain, remainder taken from reference TRBV7-8 and TRBJ1-4, is GAGVSQSPRYKVAKRGQDVALRCDPISGHVSLFWYQQALGQGPEFLTYFQNEAQLDKSGLPSDRFFAERPEGSVSTLKIQRTQQEDSAVYLCASSSSGTRNEKLFFGSGTQLSVL.

The genes are TRBV10-3 and TRBJ2-5; tentative D call: TRBD2 (5 bases). CDR1 is ENHRY, CDR2 SYGVKD, per germline. The length of the CDR3 is 13 residues. The ends were cut back, 6 bases at V and 1 base at J, with 9 bases in the middle. The CDR3 region is CAIRGSSQETQYF. The CDR3 DNA reads TGTGCCATCAGGGGGAGTAGCCAAGAGACCCAGTACTTC.

The table lists this clone with a count of one. The gene calls are TRBV11-2 and TRBJ1-3, with TRBD1 matching 7 bases. Germline V lookup: CDR1 SGHAT, CDR2 FQNNGV. With 5 bases clipped from V and 2 bases from J, the junction kept 3 bases outside the gene matches. There are 14 residues in the CDR3. CDR3 bases: TGTGCCAGCAGCGAACAGGGGACTGGAAACACCATATATTTT. Amino acids: CASSEQGTGNTIYF.

The V gene is TRBV4-3, the J gene TRBJ2-7, with 11 bases lining up with TRBD2. After removal of 6 bases from V and 3 bases from J, the junction contained 10 bases not matched to a gene. CDR3 length: 16 amino acids. Germline values: CDR1 LGHNA, CDR2 YSLEER. Written as DNA, the CDR3 is TGCGCCAGCAGGAAATCCGGGACTAGCGGTTTCTACGAGCAGTACTTC. It specifies CASRKSGTSGFYEQYF.

The V call is TRBV27, the J call TRBJ2-7, with 8 nucleotides matching TRBD1. The length of the CDR3 is 15 residues. The junction had 10 bases not matched to a gene; V was cut back by 4 bases and J by 5 bases. Germline CDR1 is MNHEY and CDR2 is SMNVEV (reference sequence). The CDR3 sequence is CASSSLGQGLNEQYF. In nucleotides, the CDR3 is TGTGCCAGCAGTTCCCTCGGACAGGGTCTCAACGAGCAGTACTTC.

V usage is TRBV6-4 and J usage is TRBJ2-2; 11 positions agree with TRBD2. Trimming took 5 bases from V and 1 from J; bases not matched to a gene: 0. This CDR3 comprises 15 residues. Germline V gene data show CDR1 as MRHNA and CDR2 as SNTAGT. In DNA, the CDR3 is TGTGCCAGCAGTACTAGCGGGGGGAACACCGGGGAGCTGTTTTTT. This translates into CASSTSGGNTGELFF.

CDR3 in DNA: TGTGCCAGCAGTTTTGGGATTAGCGGGGCCCAAGAGACCCAGTACTTC. It translates to CASSFGISGAQETQYF. This chain links TRBV28 with TRBJ2-5; TRBD2 aligns across 8 bases. Looked up from germline, CDR1 is MDHEN and CDR2 is SYDVKM. The CDR3 has 16 amino acids. The V gene end was trimmed by 3 bases and the J gene end by 1 base; junction bases not matched to a gene: 7.

The chain carries TRBV6-1 and TRBJ1-4, with 7 bases lining up with TRBD1. V was pared by 8 bases and J by 7 bases, with 13 bases of the junction left unmatched. Per the germline V gene, CDR1 is MNHNS and CDR2 is SASEGT. The CDR3 runs to 15 residues. The CDR3 DNA reads TGTGCCAGCGTCACTTCGACAGGGCGGGCTGAAAAACTGTTTTTT. Translated, it gives CASVTSTGRAEKLFF.

This clone has only one observation. The CDR3 coding sequence is TGCGCCAGCACCTCAACAGGGGTTCGTACCGGGGAGCTGTTTTTT. It yields the protein CASTSTGVRTGELFF. This chain connects TRBV5-1 to TRBJ2-2; 7 positions match TRBD1. The V gene end was trimmed by 6 bases and the J gene end by 5 bases; junction bases not matched to a gene: 10. Germline CDR1 is SGHRS and CDR2 is YFSETQ. The CDR3 sequence is 15 residues long.

The CDR3 DNA follows: TGTGCCAGCAGCTTGGGACGGGACAGCGCAACTAATGAAAAACTGTTTTTT. Translating it yields CASSLGRDSATNEKLFF. V usage is TRBV5-6 and J usage is TRBJ1-4, with TRBD1 matching 7 bases. V gave up 0 bases and J gave up 0 bases; unmatched junction bases: 5. Germline V gene lookup returns CDR1 SGHDT and CDR2 YYEEEE. The CDR3 runs 17 residues.

This clone was seen ten or more times. The CDR3 DNA reads TGTGCCAGCAGCCAAGAGGGAGGAGGGGAGCTGTTTTTT. Its translation: CASSQEGGGELFF. The chain uses TRBV4-2 and TRBJ2-2; D might be TRBD2 (6 bases). This CDR3 has 13 residues. Germline V gene data show CDR1 as LGHNA and CDR2 as YNFKEQ. V was pared by 0 bases and J by 8 bases, with 7 bases between.

This chain uses TRBV1 with TRBJ2-7; the table assigns TRBD2, which was not confirmed against the DNA. TRBV1 is an annotated pseudogene. CDR3 size: 15 residues. For the CDR3, the DNA is TGCACCAGCAGGGGACCCTTAGCGGCTGACTACGAGCAGTACTTC. Translating gives CTSRGPLAADYEQYF.

The DNA of the CDR3 is TGCGCCAGCAGTGATTCGGGGGGCACAGATACGCAGTATTTT. Amino acids: CASSDSGGTDTQYF. This chain uses TRBV10-2 with TRBJ2-3; a weak D match, TRBD2 (6 bases). The CDR3 contains 14 residues. The ends were cut back, 3 bases at V and 1 base at J, with 8 bases in the middle. From germline, CDR1 is WSHSY and CDR2 SAAADI.

The rearrangement uses TRBV9 and TRBJ2-5; D call uncertain. The CDR3 is 14 amino acids. V shed 0 bases and J shed 1 base, with 7 bases lying between them. The germline gives CDR1 SGDLS, CDR2 YYNGEE. CDR3 residues: CASSVDGVQETQYF. The CDR3 coding sequence is TGTGCCAGCAGCGTAGATGGAGTCCAAGAGACCCAGTACTTC. Combining the CDR3 with reference TRBV9 and TRBJ2-5 gives the whole variable domain DSGVTQTPKHLITATGQRVTLRCSPRSGDLSVYWYQQSLDQGLQFLIQYYNGEERAKGNILERFSAQQFPDLHSELNLSSLELGDSALYFCASSVDGVQETQYFGPGTRLLVL.

This clone showed up just a few times. This chain connects TRBV25-1 to TRBJ1-2, with 7 bases fitting TRBD1. This CDR3 is built from 14 residues. V shed 5 bases, J shed 2 bases, and the junction held 5 bases outside the gene matches. CDR1 and CDR2 (germline): MGHDK, SYGVNS. Here the CDR3 DNA reads TGTGCCAGCAGTCCGGCAGGGGGAAACTATGGCTACACCTTC. Encoded protein: CASSPAGGNYGYTF.

This chain connects TRBV6-4 to TRBJ1-2; 8 nucleotides match TRBD1. Germline CDR1 and CDR2: MRHNA and SNTAGT. Losses at the gene ends were 0 bases for V and 2 bases for J; bases not matched to a gene: 14. The CDR3 spans 19 residues. CDR3 nucleotides: TGTGCCAGCAGTGACTCCCCGGGACAGGAAGATTTCGGAAACTATGGCTACACCTTC. Translating it yields CASSDSPGQEDFGNYGYTF.

The V and J genes are TRBV27 and TRBJ1-6, with D possibly matching TRBD1 (5 bases). CDR3 length: 15 residues. The germline gives CDR1 MNHEY, CDR2 SMNVEV (reference sequence). Between the trimmed V and J ends, which lost 5 bases and 7 bases, there was a span of 15 bases. This CDR3 is CASSPRQGPNSPLHF. The CDR3 region has the DNA TGTGCCAGCAGTCCCCGGCAGGGCCCAAATTCACCCCTCCACTTT.

This clone occurred a few times. This rearrangement joins TRBV30 to TRBJ1-4; D gene ambiguous. Germline values: CDR1 GTSNPN, CDR2 SVGIG (reference sequence). Trimming shortened V by 2 bases and J by 4 bases, and 11 bases separated the two germline ends. The CDR3 covers 14 residues. Written as DNA, the CDR3 is TGTGCCTGGAGTTTGGGAGACCATAATGAAAAACTGTTTTTT. Amino acids: CAWSLGDHNEKLFF. The full variable domain, rest sourced from reference TRBV30 and TRBJ1-4, is SQTIHQWPATLVQPVGSPLSLECTVEGTSNPNLYWYRQAAGRGLQLLFYSVGIGQISSEVPQNLSASRPQDRQFILSSKKLLLSDSGFYLCAWSLGDHNEKLFFGSGTQLSVL.

Comments on this clone: Other DNA sequences in this sample translate to the same CDR3. V usage is TRBV5-1 and J usage is TRBJ2-3; a possible D gene is TRBD1 (6 bases). Germline assignment: CDR1 SGHRS and CDR2 YFSETQ. V was shortened by 0 bases and J by 4 bases, with 12 bases between the two germline ends. This CDR3 comprises 15 residues. Here the CDR3 DNA reads TGCGCCAGCAGCTTGGTGGGTCAGGGGCCAGATACGCAGTATTTT. Protein product: CASSLVGQGPDTQYF. Based on the CDR3 plus reference TRBV5-1 and TRBJ2-3, the full variable domain is KAGVTQTPRYLIKTRGQQVTLSCSPISGHRSVSWYQQTPGQGLQFLFEYFSETQRNKGNFPGRFSGRQFSNSRSEMNVSTLELGDSALYLCASSLVGQGPDTQYFGPGTRLTVL.

The chain couples TRBV5-1 to TRBJ2-5, with TRBD2 identical over 9 bases. J gave up 3 bases and V 0 bases, and 9 bases lay outside the gene matches. The CDR3 runs to 17 residues. Germline values: CDR1 SGHRS, CDR2 YFSETQ. The CDR3 DNA reads TGCGCCAGCAGCTTGGGTATTAGCGGGAGTAGGGAAGAGACCCAGTACTTC. Translation: CASSLGISGSREETQYF.